Each of the 13 T cell receptor beta chains below was sequenced from the same sample in a study of blood T cells in healthy people across ages. Through a sample-barcoded 5' primer and a J-beta primer mix, a second PCR was run for 7 to 11 cycles. One entry per CDR3 protein results from TCRdb running MiXCR on the 5' RACE reads. The sample lists 1.5 million or so distinct CDR3 sequences, 42% seen once, with approximately 7.9% in the top ten. The sample was blood. These TCRs come from a woman aged 18-35 years in good health.

The DNA for the CDR3 is TGTGCCAGCAGTCCCGCGGGAAAGTTTAAATCGGGGGGGCCGCACGAGCAGTACTTC. It encodes CASSPAGKFKSGGPHEQYF. This chain joins TRBV28 and TRBJ2-7; 8 bases align to TRBD2. V was clipped by 5 bases and J by 5 bases; unmatched bases: 23. This CDR3 comprises 19 residues. Germline lookup yields CDR1 MDHEN and CDR2 SYDVKM.

The chain couples TRBV4-2 to TRBJ2-7, with TRBD2 matching over 9 bases. J was trimmed by 2 bases and V by 0 bases; bases with no gene match: 8. The CDR3 is made up of 17 amino acids. Germline CDR1 is LGHNA and CDR2 is YNFKEQ. The CDR3 bases are TGTGCCAGCAGCCAAGACAGCGGGAGGTTCGTCGCCTACGAGCAGTACTTC. As protein: CASSQDSGRFVAYEQYF.

This chain connects TRBV29-1 to TRBJ1-2; 12 bases line up with TRBD1. J was trimmed by 1 base and V by 5 bases; bases with no gene match: 11. CDR3 length: 17 residues. CDR1 and CDR2 from the germline V gene are SQVTM and ANQGSEA. CDR3 coding DNA: TGCAGCGTTCAACCCGGGACAGGGGGCAAACTTAACTATGGCTACACCTTC. Translating it yields CSVQPGTGGKLNYGYTF.

J is TRBJ2-7 and V is TRBV6-5; D is uncertain. CDR1 is MNHEY and CDR2 is SVGAGI in the germline V gene. The V end was cut by 10 bases, the J end by 5 bases, with 12 bases between. CDR3 length equals 11 residues. The chain's CDR3 is CATLDNHEQYF. The CDR3 DNA reads TGTGCCACCCTAGACAACCACGAGCAGTACTTC.

The V and J genes are TRBV6-5 and TRBJ2-5; weak D call: TRBD2 (6 bases). The V end lost 7 bases, the J end lost 2 bases, and 17 bases lay between the germline ends. This CDR3 contains 15 residues. The V gene's germline CDR1 is MNHEY and CDR2 SVGAGI. The CDR3 here is CASMKGMGRQETQYF. CDR3 in DNA: TGTGCCAGCATGAAAGGAATGGGGAGGCAAGAGACCCAGTACTTC.

V is TRBV20-1 and J is TRBJ2-1; TRBD2 aligns across 14 bases. The V segment lost 6 bases and the J segment 9 bases; nucleotides outside the gene matches: 10. This CDR3 is 15 amino acids long. Germline lookup yields CDR1 DFQATT and CDR2 SNEGSKA (reference sequence). DNA of the CDR3: TGCAGTGCCGCCTCTCGGACTAGCGGGGGGAGTGAGCAGTTCTTC. Protein product: CSAASRTSGGSEQFF.

The chain recombines TRBV29-1 with TRBJ1-1, with 7 bases identical to TRBD1. This CDR3 contains 14 residues. The V segment lost 4 bases and the J segment 1 base; nucleotides outside the gene matches: 6. Germline V gene sequence: CDR1 SQVTM, CDR2 ANQGSEA. The CDR3 coding sequence is TGCAGCGTTGTAGGGGGCGGCGGGAACACTGAAGCTTTCTTT. Protein sequence: CSVVGGGGNTEAFF.

This clonotype has just one count. This chain joins TRBV19 and TRBJ2-7; perhaps TRBD1 as D (5 bases). Germline V gene sequence: CDR1 LNHDA, CDR2 SQIVND (reference sequence). Trimming stripped 2 bases from V and 3 bases from J, with 14 bases between. The CDR3 runs to 15 residues. CDR3 bases: TGTGCCAGTAGTATATATCGACAGTACAACTACGAGCAGTACTTC. It yields the protein CASSIYRQYNYEQYF.

This sequence joins TRBV24-1 and TRBJ2-3; 7 nucleotides align to TRBD1. Germline V gene lookup returns CDR1 KGHDR and CDR2 SFDVKD. The CDR3 is 15 residues long. Germline trimming cut 0 bases from V and 3 bases from J; bases unmatched to any gene: 2. In DNA form, the CDR3 reads TGTGCCACCAGTGATTTGCGACAGGGAACAGATACGCAGTATTTT. Protein: CATSDLRQGTDTQYF.

The V and J genes are TRBV25-1 and TRBJ1-4; D might be TRBD1 (5 bases). This CDR3 region has 14 residues. From germline, CDR1 is MGHDK and CDR2 SYGVNS. V lost 0 bases, J lost 5 bases, and 7 bases lay in between. Here the CDR3 reads CASSEYRENEKLFF. CDR3 bases: TGTGCCAGCAGTGAATACAGGGAGAATGAAAAACTGTTTTTT.

The genes are TRBV20-1 and TRBJ2-2, with D uncertain. Germline lookup yields CDR1 DFQATT and CDR2 SNEGSKA (reference sequence). The CDR3 is 14 amino acids. With 1 base removed from V and 5 bases from J, the gap between germline ends came to 11 bases. Here the CDR3 reads CSARGLGLTGELFF. The CDR3 region has the DNA TGCAGTGCTAGAGGATTAGGGTTGACCGGGGAGCTGTTTTTT.

This clonotype was counted only a few times. The chain links TRBV20-1 to TRBJ2-7; D might be TRBD1 (5 bases). V lost 1 base, J lost 2 bases, and 12 bases lay in between. Germline values: CDR1 DFQATT, CDR2 SNEGSKA (reference sequence). The CDR3 spans 14 residues. The CDR3 DNA reads as TGCAGTGCTAGAGGACAGACTCTTCCCTACGAGCAGTACTTC. This codes for CSARGQTLPYEQYF.

V is TRBV2 and J is TRBJ2-1, with D possibly TRBD2 on 5 matching bases. The germline CDR1 and CDR2 sequences are SNHLY and FYNNEI. Trimming shortened V by 6 bases and J by 0 bases, and 12 bases separated the two germline ends. The CDR3 is 15 amino acids. This CDR3 reads CASSRAESSYNEQFF. CDR3 nucleotides: TGTGCCAGCAGCCGAGCGGAAAGCTCCTACAATGAGCAGTTCTTC.